The T cell receptor (beta chain) under discussion was sequenced for a study of Ad26.COV2.S vaccination and SARS-CoV-2 variants. Regarding this clone: The antigen remains unidentified.

Study results and limitations: Total T cell responses, in the TCR breadth and depth analyses, may have been underestimated.

Clones were read by immunoSEQ multiplex PCR, and TCRdb kept only the in-frame ones, dropping some. Of approximately 420,000 clones listed, more than 85% are singletons. Sample treatment: some 20 received Ad26.COV2.S at low or high dose, single or two shots; about five received placebo; per-sample allocation not given. Sampling was done on day 63 after the first vaccine or placebo injection. At a Boston site, the person donating was an adult of 18-55 years. The sample consisted of peripheral blood, taken in a trial of Ad26.COV2.S vaccine versus placebo. The TCR was taken from a person between 18 and 65 years old who received the Ad26.COV2.S COVID-19 vaccine or a placebo.

CDR3 DNA: TGTGCCAGTAATGAAGGGCGGGCCTACAATGAGCAGTTCTTC. Its protein product is CASNEGRAYNEQFF. The J gene is TRBJ2-1, the V gene TRBV19; TRBD2 is a possible D gene (5 bases). CDR3 size: 14 residues. Germline-derived CDR1 and CDR2 are LNHDA and SQIVND (reference sequence). V was clipped by 7 bases and J by 2 bases, with 12 bases between them.